This T cell receptor beta chain was captured by sequencing in a study of cytomegalovirus exposure and HLA in healthy donors. Germline V gene data show CDR1 as MNHEY and CDR2 as SMNVEV (reference sequence). This CDR3 is 16 amino acids long. V was cut by 2 bases and J by 2 bases, with 13 bases left in between. The PCR had 60 Vbeta and 13 Jbeta primers. Profiling relied on immunoSEQ multiplex PCR, and the TCRdb table lists in-frame clones only, not all of them. Of about 72,000 clones in the sample, about four fifths were seen once. The receptor's source is a man aged 18 to 29 in good health and CMV-seronegative. This chain links TRBV27 with TRBJ2-1, with D perhaps matching TRBD2 (6 bases). Sequencing was done on a sample of PBMCs. The CDR3 region is CASSLVWGEAYNEQFF. In nucleotides, the CDR3 is TGTGCCAGCAGTTTAGTCTGGGGGGAGGCCTACAATGAGCAGTTCTTC.